The 7 T cell receptor beta chains presented below share a single source sample, sequenced in a study of T-cell memory formation after mild COVID-19. TCRdb reanalysed the 5' RACE reads using MiXCR and keeps one entry per CDR3 protein. The table shows around 210,000 distinct CDR3 sequences, with around 8.8% occurring only once. The sequencing sample was made of PBMCs or a T cell subset sorted from them (not recorded which). The receptors were gathered from a man aged 18 to 30 who had mild COVID-19 (a few samples of this study predate the infection). Cell type and time point are not known.

This clonotype was seen ten or more times. This rearrangement joins TRBV12-3 or TRBV12-4 to TRBJ1-4; D call uncertain. Between the trimmed V and J ends, which lost 3 bases and 8 bases, there was a span of 13 bases. The CDR3 covers 14 residues. The CDR3 region has the DNA TGTGCCAGCAGTTTTATAAATCAAGGAGAAAAACTGTTTTTT. Translation gives CASSFINQGEKLFF.

This chain connects TRBV19 to TRBJ1-1, with TRBD1 matching over 7 bases. This CDR3 has 15 residues. Germline CDR1 reads LNHDA; CDR2 reads SQIVND (reference sequence). Trimming removed 1 base from V and 6 bases from J; junction bases left unmatched: 8. The CDR3 DNA reads TGTGCCAGTAGTATAGTCGAGACAGGGAGCCCTGAAGCTTTCTTT. This codes for CASSIVETGSPEAFF. Full variable domain (remainder filled in from reference TRBV19 and TRBJ1-1): DGGITQSPKYLFRKEGQNVTLSCEQNLNHDAMYWYRQDPGQGLRLIYYSQIVNDFQKGDIAEGYSVSREKKESFPLTVTSAQKNPTAFYLCASSIVETGSPEAFFGQGTRLTVV.

This clonotype has just a few counts. This chain joins TRBV7-2 and TRBJ2-3; D gene unclear. The length of the CDR3 is 13 residues. Germline V gene lookup returns CDR1 SGHTA and CDR2 FQGNSA. With 1 base removed from V and 5 bases from J, the gap between germline ends came to 7 bases. The CDR3, as DNA: TGTGCCAGCAGCTTAGGACCATTAGATACGCAGTATTTT. It codes for CASSLGPLDTQYF.

This clonotype was counted only a few times. The V and J genes are TRBV6-5 and TRBJ2-6; D gene uncertain. The germline V and J ends were trimmed by 6 bases and 2 bases, with 11 bases remaining between them. The CDR3 runs to 15 residues. Germline lookup yields CDR1 MNHEY and CDR2 SVGAGI. CDR3 region: CASRSPWTGANVLTF. Here the CDR3 DNA reads TGTGCCAGCAGAAGCCCTTGGACTGGGGCCAACGTCCTGACTTTC.

This clonotype occurred many times. The chain couples TRBV4-3 to TRBJ2-7; 9 bases map to TRBD2. The CDR3 contains 16 residues. V dropped 4 bases and J dropped 2; count of bases not matched to a gene: 9. Germline CDR1 reads LGHNA; CDR2 reads YSLEER. The CDR3 coding sequence is TGCGCCAGCAGCCCCTCGCTTGCTAGCGGGGCCTACGAGCAGTACTTC. This codes for CASSPSLASGAYEQYF.

The chain combines TRBV18 with TRBJ2-2; D not certain. Germline CDR1 KGHSH, CDR2 LQKENI. With 3 bases removed from V and 6 bases from J, the gap between germline ends came to 11 bases. This CDR3 has 14 amino acids. The CDR3 loop is CASSPGQVPGELFF. Written as DNA, the CDR3 is TGTGCCAGCTCACCTGGCCAGGTACCCGGGGAGCTGTTTTTT.

This clonotype was observed a few times. As DNA, the CDR3 is TGCGCCAGCAGCTTGTGGGGCCCCGCGAACACCGGGGAGCTGTTTTTT. It yields the protein CASSLWGPANTGELFF. The chain is built from TRBV5-1 and TRBJ2-2; a possible D gene is TRBD1 (5 bases). The CDR3 contains 16 residues. From germline, CDR1 is SGHRS and CDR2 YFSETQ. The V gene lost 1 base and the J gene lost 0 bases, with 10 bases spanning the gap. The full variable domain, its missing parts supplied by reference TRBV5-1 and TRBJ2-2, is KAGVTQTPRYLIKTRGQQVTLSCSPISGHRSVSWYQQTPGQGLQFLFEYFSETQRNKGNFPGRFSGRQFSNSRSEMNVSTLELGDSALYLCASSLWGPANTGELFFGEGSRLTVL.